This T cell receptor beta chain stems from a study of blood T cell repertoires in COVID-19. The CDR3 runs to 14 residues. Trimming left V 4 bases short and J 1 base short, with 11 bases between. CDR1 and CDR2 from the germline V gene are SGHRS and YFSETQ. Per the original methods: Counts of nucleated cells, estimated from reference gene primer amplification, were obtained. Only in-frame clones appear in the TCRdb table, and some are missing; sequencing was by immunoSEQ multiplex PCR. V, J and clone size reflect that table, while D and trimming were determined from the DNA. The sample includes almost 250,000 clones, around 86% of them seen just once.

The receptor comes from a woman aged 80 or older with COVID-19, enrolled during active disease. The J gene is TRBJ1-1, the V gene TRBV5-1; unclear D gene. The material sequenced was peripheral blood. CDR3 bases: TGCGCCAGCAGCCCCTTCCCAGGGAACACTGAAGCTTTCTTT. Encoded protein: CASSPFPGNTEAFF. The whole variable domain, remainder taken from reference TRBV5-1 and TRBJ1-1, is KAGVTQTPRYLIKTRGQQVTLSCSPISGHRSVSWYQQTPGQGLQFLFEYFSETQRNKGNFPGRFSGRQFSNSRSEMNVSTLELGDSALYLCASSPFPGNTEAFFGQGTRLTVV.